Below, 18 T cell receptor beta chains from the same sample are listed, as sequenced in a study of shared clonotypes between healthy human individuals. Generated by immunoSEQ multiplex PCR, the TCRdb table keeps only in-frame clones and is missing some. This table holds 2.5 million or so clones, around 94% found once. Sequencing was performed on naive CD4+ T cells sorted from blood. Subset described: CD45RA+ positively selected. The receptors were gathered from a man aged 18 to 30 in good health.

This clone was observed a single time. This rearrangement joins TRBV2 to TRBJ2-4; D is undetermined. Germline V gives CDR1 SNHLY, CDR2 FYNNEI. This CDR3 has 15 amino acids. The ends were cut back, 1 base at V and 7 bases at J, with 14 bases in the middle. The CDR3 DNA follows: TGTGCCAGCAGTGAAGATCTGAGCTTGAGGAACATTCAGTACTTC. Residues: CASSEDLSLRNIQYF.

This clone was observed once. The chain uses TRBV9 and TRBJ2-1; 11 nucleotides agree with TRBD2. Per germline, CDR1 SGDLS and CDR2 YYNGEE. After removal of 3 bases from V and 6 bases from J, the junction contained 8 bases not matched to a gene. The CDR3 has 16 residues. CDR3 sequence (DNA): TGTGCCAGCAGCGCGGAGGGGCTAGCGGGAGGCAATGAGCAGTTCTTC. Translation gives CASSAEGLAGGNEQFF. The complete variable domain, with remaining parts taken from reference TRBV9 and TRBJ2-1, reads DSGVTQTPKHLITATGQRVTLRCSPRSGDLSVYWYQQSLDQGLQFLIQYYNGEERAKGNILERFSAQQFPDLHSELNLSSLELGDSALYFCASSAEGLAGGNEQFFGPGTRLTVL.

The V and J genes are TRBV27 and TRBJ1-2, with D unresolved. Germline V gene lookup returns CDR1 MNHEY and CDR2 SMNVEV (reference sequence). The V and J ends lost 6 bases and 0 bases respectively, with 14 bases between them. The CDR3 has 15 residues. CDR3 sequence reads: CASRFGPDSNYGYTF. The CDR3 DNA sequence: TGTGCCAGCAGGTTCGGTCCAGATTCTAACTATGGCTACACCTTC.

The rearrangement uses TRBV10-1 and TRBJ2-2; 7 nucleotides align to TRBD1. Germline CDR1 WNHNN, CDR2 SYGVQD (reference sequence). J gave up 2 bases and V 0 bases, and 6 bases lay outside the gene matches. The CDR3 sequence is 17 residues long. The CDR3 loop is CASSESMTGKNTGELFF. Here the CDR3 DNA reads TGCGCCAGCAGTGAGTCCATGACAGGGAAAAACACCGGGGAGCTGTTTTTT.

Turning to this clone: The sample has other DNA sequences that encode this CDR3 too. The rearrangement uses TRBV2 and TRBJ1-5; possibly TRBD1 for D (6 bases). This CDR3 spans 15 amino acids. The V gene lost 6 bases and the J gene lost 3 bases, with 15 bases spanning the gap. CDR1 is SNHLY and CDR2 is FYNNEI in the germline V gene. In nucleotides, the CDR3 is TGTGCCAGCAGCGAGCAGGGGCTAACCAATCAGCCCCAGCATTTT. This encodes CASSEQGLTNQPQHF.

The chain links TRBV6-5 to TRBJ2-7; TRBD2 matches 9 bases. The trim removed 4 bases at V and 2 bases at J, leaving 3 bases unmatched. This CDR3 comprises 14 residues. Germline loops: CDR1 MNHEY, CDR2 SVGAGI. CDR3 bases: TGTGCCAGCAGTTTAGCGGGGGACCCCTACGAGCAGTACTTC. Protein sequence: CASSLAGDPYEQYF.

Worth noting for this clone: The sample carries other DNA sequences with the same CDR3. The chain has TRBV5-1 and TRBJ1-2; D is ambiguous. The CDR3 has 13 residues. V was clipped by 4 bases and J by 3 bases, with 10 bases between them. Looked up from germline, CDR1 is SGHRS and CDR2 is YFSETQ. Here the CDR3 DNA reads TGCGCCAGCAGCCTAAGGAGCGACTATGGCTACACCTTC. This encodes CASSLRSDYGYTF. Combining the CDR3 with reference TRBV5-1 and TRBJ1-2 gives the whole variable domain KAGVTQTPRYLIKTRGQQVTLSCSPISGHRSVSWYQQTPGQGLQFLFEYFSETQRNKGNFPGRFSGRQFSNSRSEMNVSTLELGDSALYLCASSLRSDYGYTFGSGTRLTVV.

In the case of this clone: Other DNA sequences in the same sample also yield this CDR3. This chain joins TRBV7-2 and TRBJ2-7; 9 nucleotides align to TRBD1. CDR3 length: 14 residues. Germline-derived CDR1 and CDR2 are SGHTA and FQGNSA. Losses at the gene ends were 5 bases for V and 3 bases for J; bases not matched to a gene: 5. CDR3: CASSPRQGGYEQYF. The CDR3 DNA reads TGTGCCAGCAGCCCCCGACAGGGGGGCTACGAGCAGTACTTC.

CDR3: CASQTTGGHGGYTF. CDR3 bases: TGTGCCTCGCAAACGACAGGGGGCCATGGAGGCTACACCTTC. V and J are TRBV30 and TRBJ1-2, with 10 bases that match TRBD1. V dropped 7 bases and J dropped 8; count of bases not matched to a gene: 13. This CDR3 is 14 amino acids long. Germline-derived CDR1 and CDR2 are GTSNPN and SVGIG (reference sequence). The full variable domain, its missing parts supplied by reference TRBV30 and TRBJ1-2, is SQTIHQWPATLVQPVGSPLSLECTVEGTSNPNLYWYRQAAGRGLQLLFYSVGIGQISSEVPQNLSASRPQDRQFILSSKKLLLSDSGFYLCASQTTGGHGGYTFGSGTRLTVV.

This chain links TRBV11-2 with TRBJ2-1; no reliable D call. The length of the CDR3 is 15 residues. Trimming removed 4 bases from V and 9 bases from J, with 19 bases in between. CDR1 SGHAT and CDR2 FQNNGV come from the germline V gene. The CDR3 loop is CASSSPVGSLAEQFF. The CDR3 DNA reads as TGTGCCAGCAGCTCCCCTGTTGGTAGCTTAGCTGAGCAGTTCTTC.

Concerning this clone itself: Within the sample, other DNA sequences also encode this same CDR3. The V gene is TRBV5-4, the J gene TRBJ1-1; TRBD1 might be the D (6 bases). With 0 bases removed from V and 5 bases from J, the gap between germline ends came to 11 bases. The germline V gene encodes CDR1 SGHNT and CDR2 YYREEE (reference sequence). CDR3 size: 14 residues. CDR3 protein: CASSLEAGVTEAFF. The CDR3 DNA is TGTGCCAGCAGCTTGGAGGCAGGGGTGACTGAAGCTTTCTTT.

This clone was seen just once. The chain couples TRBV19 to TRBJ1-5, with D uncertain. CDR1 is LNHDA and CDR2 is SQIVND in the germline V gene (reference sequence). With 2 bases removed from V and 6 bases from J, the gap between germline ends came to 23 bases. CDR3 length: 18 residues. For the CDR3, the DNA is TGTGCCAGTAGTATATTCGGTCCAGGAGGGAAAATGGGTCAGCCCCAGCATTTT. Translated, it gives CASSIFGPGGKMGQPQHF.

To note about this clone: Other DNA sequences of this sample code for an identical CDR3. The CDR3 DNA is TGTGCCAGCAGTTACTCCAGAACCGGGGAGCTGTTTTTT. Residues: CASSYSRTGELFF. The rearrangement uses TRBV6-5 and TRBJ2-2; D is unresolved. The CDR3 has 13 residues. V lost 0 bases and J 5 bases, leaving 4 bases between the germline ends. Germline lookup yields CDR1 MNHEY and CDR2 SVGAGI.

The chain carries TRBV18 and TRBJ2-4; TRBD1 matches at 7 bases. V shed 2 bases, J shed 7 bases, and the junction held 5 bases outside the gene matches. Looked up from germline, CDR1 is KGHSH and CDR2 is LQKENI. The CDR3 length is 14 residues. CDR3 residues: CASSPTGTANIQYF. CDR3 sequence (DNA): TGTGCCAGCTCACCAACCGGGACAGCTAACATTCAGTACTTC.

The rearrangement uses TRBV12-5 and TRBJ2-7; 10 bases align to TRBD1. The germline V gene encodes CDR1 LGHNT and CDR2 FRNRAP. The V segment lost 7 bases and the J segment 5 bases; nucleotides outside the gene matches: 14. The CDR3 covers 16 residues. CDR3: CASAVLGTGVSHEQYF. The CDR3 nucleotides read TGTGCTAGTGCCGTGTTAGGGACAGGGGTTTCCCACGAGCAGTACTTC.

This clone appeared a single time. Other DNA sequences in the sample encode the same CDR3. The chain joins TRBV6-5 to TRBJ1-2, with 8 nucleotides matching TRBD1. From germline, CDR1 is MNHEY and CDR2 SVGAGI. CDR3 size: 15 residues. V was pared by 2 bases and J by 2 bases, with 4 bases of the junction left unmatched. The DNA of the CDR3 is TGTGCCAGCAGTTACCGGGACAGGCCAAACTATGGCTACACCTTC. Its translation is CASSYRDRPNYGYTF.

The V gene is TRBV2, the J gene TRBJ2-7; 13 nucleotides agree with TRBD2. J was trimmed by 5 bases and V by 1 base; bases with no gene match: 17. Germline-derived CDR1 and CDR2 are SNHLY and FYNNEI. This CDR3 is 20 amino acids long. The DNA of the CDR3 is TGTGCCAGCAGTGAAGAAGAAGTCGGACTAGCGGGAGAAGGGGGTAACGAGCAGTACTTC. Translating it yields CASSEEEVGLAGEGGNEQYF.

This clone has only one observation. The gene calls are TRBV6-1 and TRBJ1-1; TRBD1 matches at 8 bases. Germline-derived CDR1 and CDR2 are MNHNS and SASEGT. The V gene end was trimmed by 3 bases and the J gene end by 4 bases; junction bases not matched to a gene: 4. This CDR3 has 14 residues. Here the CDR3 DNA reads TGTGCCAGCAGTGATGGGACAGGACGCACTGAAGCTTTCTTT. This encodes CASSDGTGRTEAFF.